The clone carrying this T cell receptor beta chain was found a few times. TCRdb used MiXCR to reprocess the 5' RACE reads, holding one entry per CDR3 protein. The sample lists roughly 480,000 distinct CDR3 sequences, 24% occurring once. The data are from a study of identical twins. The data were also submitted as part of a second study, on T cells expressing NK-cell markers. From that paper: For a few donors, these clonotypes were likewise the leading ones in the CD3+CD56-NKG2C+ fraction.

The sequenced material came from CD4+ T cells sorted from blood. This TCR was sampled from a woman between 18 and 30 years old in good health.

The CDR3 DNA is TGCGCCAGCAGCTTGGAGTATCCGGGAGAGACCCAGTACTTC. As protein: CASSLEYPGETQYF. This chain uses TRBV5-1 with TRBJ2-5; the D is unclear. Trimming shortened V by 0 bases and J by 4 bases, and 10 bases separated the two germline ends. Germline V gene sequence: CDR1 SGHRS, CDR2 YFSETQ. The CDR3 has 14 residues.